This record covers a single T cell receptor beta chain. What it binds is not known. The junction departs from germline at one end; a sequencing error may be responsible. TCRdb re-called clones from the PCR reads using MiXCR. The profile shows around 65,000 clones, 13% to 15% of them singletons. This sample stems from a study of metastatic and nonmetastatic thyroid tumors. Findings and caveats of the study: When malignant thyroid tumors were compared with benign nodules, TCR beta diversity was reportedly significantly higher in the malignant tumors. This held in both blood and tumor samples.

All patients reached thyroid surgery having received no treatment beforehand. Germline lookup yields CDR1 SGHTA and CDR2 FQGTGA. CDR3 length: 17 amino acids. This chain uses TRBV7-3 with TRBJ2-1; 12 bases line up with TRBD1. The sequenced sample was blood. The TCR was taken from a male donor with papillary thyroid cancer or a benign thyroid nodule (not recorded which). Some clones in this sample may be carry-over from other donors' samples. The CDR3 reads CASILSLGTGGFNEQFF. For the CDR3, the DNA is TGTGCCAGCATCTTAAGCCTCGGGACAGGGGGCTTTAATGAGCAGTTCTTC. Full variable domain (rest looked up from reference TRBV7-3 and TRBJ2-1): GAGVSQTPSNKVTEKGKYVELRCDPISGHTALYWYRQSLGQGPEFLIYFQGTGAADDSGLPNDRFFAVRPEGSVSTLKIQRTERGDSAVYLCASILSLGTGGFNEQFFGPGTRLTVL.